This is a list of T cell receptor beta chains from one sample in a study of OX40 agonist ivuxolimab in advanced cancers. The protocol was immunoSEQ multiplex PCR, while the TCRdb copy is restricted to in-frame clones and leaves out a portion. This sample has about 120,000 clones; 80% to 90% occur once, and the top ten carry about 0.55%. Sequencing was performed on CD4+ or CD8+ T cells sorted from blood, taken in a trial of the OX40 agonist ivuxolimab. The origin of the receptors is an adult with an advanced solid tumor such as melanoma, head and neck, liver or kidney cancer. CDR3s include the opening cysteine and the closing phenylalanine or tryptophan. D genes are given only for firm matches. Clone size is stated in some rows and not others, as once, few, many or a class when expanded.

once	NA	TRBJ2-7	TRBV7-2	TGTGCCAGCAGCCGGACGGGATCCTACGAGCAGTACTTC	CASSRTGSYEQYF
NA	TRBD1	TRBJ1-2	TRBV28	TGTGCCAGCAGCCTCCCCGGGACAGCCAACTATGGCTACACCTTC	CASSLPGTANYGYTF
NA	NA	TRBJ1-2	TRBV6-1	TGTGCCAGCAGAGGGGAGGACTATGGCTACACCTTC	CASRGEDYGYTF
NA	TRBD1	TRBJ2-7	TRBV6-1	TGTGCCACCCGGACAGGGGGTAGTTACGAGCAGTACTTC	CATRTGGSYEQYF
NA	NA	TRBJ1-6	TRBV30	TGTGCCTGGAGTCGGAATTCACCCCTCCACTTT	CAWSRNSPLHF
NA	NA	TRBJ1-1	TRBV6-6	TGTGCCAGCAGTTCGTTTATAGGGGACACTGAAGCTTTCTTT	CASSSFIGDTEAFF
NA	TRBD2	TRBJ2-7	TRBV2	TGTGCCAGCAGTGGCCGTAGCGGGGGGGGCGAGCAGTACTTC	CASSGRSGGGEQYF
once	NA	TRBJ1-3	TRBV7-9	TGTGCCAGCAGCTTTTCGACCTTCCCCAACACCATATATTTT	CASSFSTFPNTIYF
NA	NA	TRBJ1-5	TRBV7-2	TGTGCCAGCAGCTTAGAGGCAGGTATACCTAATCAGCCCCAGCATTTT	CASSLEAGIPNQPQHF
NA	TRBD1	TRBJ2-1	TRBV18	TGTGCCAGTACGGGACAGGGGGGCAATGAGCAGTTCTTC	CASTGQGGNEQFF
NA	NA	TRBJ2-7	TRBV7-6	TGTGCCAGCAGCTTAGCCCCAGGCGTGGAAAACGAGCAGTACTTC	CASSLAPGVENEQYF
few	NA	TRBJ1-5	TRBV30	TGTGCCTGGTCCGGGTTCGGGAATCAGCCCCAGCATTTT	CAWSGFGNQPQHF
NA	NA	TRBJ1-6	TRBV5-4	TGTGCCAGCAGCTTTAGCGGAGAGGGATCACCCCTCCACTTT	CASSFSGEGSPLHF
NA	NA	TRBJ1-1	TRBV2	TGTGCCAGCAGTTCATCCAGATACATGAACACTGAAGCTTTCTTT	CASSSSRYMNTEAFF
NA	NA	TRBJ2-3	TRBV7-3	TGTGCCAGCAGCTTAACCGGCCAACACACAGATACGCAGTATTTT	CASSLTGQHTDTQYF
NA	NA	TRBJ1-1	TRBV4-1	TGCGCCAGCAGCCAAGTTGGGAGGGGGGAATGGAACACTGAAGCTTTCTTT	CASSQVGRGEWNTEAFF
NA	NA	TRBJ1-6	TRBV7-2	TGTGCCAGCAGCTTAGCGATGGTCCCGTCCCTCCACTTT	CASSLAMVPSLHF
NA	TRBD2	TRBJ2-7	TRBV4-1	TGCGCCAGCAGCCAAATAGGACTAGCGGATACCTACGAGCAGTACTTC	CASSQIGLADTYEQYF
NA	NA	TRBJ2-1	TRBV14	TGTGCCAGCAGCCAAGGGTCAGGGCGAGGACAGCGGAACAATGAGCAGTTCTTC	CASSQGSGRGQRNNEQFF
NA	NA	TRBJ2-5	TRBV7-2	TGTGCCAGCAGTGTAGGGACAAGGGAGACCCAGTACTTC	CASSVGTRETQYF
NA	NA	TRBJ1-1	TRBV5-5	TGTGCCAGCAGCGTCGAATTGGGTAACACTGAAGCTTTCTTT	CASSVELGNTEAFF
NA	TRBD1	TRBJ1-4	TRBV4-3	TGCGCCAGCAGCCAAGCTGAGACAGGGGGTGAAAAACTGTTTTTT	CASSQAETGGEKLFF
NA	NA	TRBJ1-6	TRBV6-6	TGTGCCAGCAGGCCACAGGGTTTGGTAGCTTCACCCCTCCACTTT	CASRPQGLVASPLHF